This T cell receptor beta chain was retrieved from a study of blood T cell repertoires in COVID-19. Using immunoSEQ multiplex PCR, the repertoire was profiled, and TCRdb retains in-frame clones only, with some absent. The table lists 140,000 or so clones, roughly 86% of them singletons. This CDR3 comprises 14 residues. With 6 bases removed from V and 6 bases from J, the gap between germline ends came to 20 bases. Germline V gives CDR1 GTSNPN, CDR2 SVGIG (reference sequence). Sequenced sample: peripheral blood. The receptor was isolated from a man in his 70s with acute or convalescent COVID-19. The chain recombines TRBV30 with TRBJ1-1; D gene unclear. The CDR3 DNA follows: TGTGCCTGTTCTACGCGGGGTTCGAAGGCTGAAGCTTTCTTT. Encoded protein: CACSTRGSKAEAFF.